This is a list of T cell receptor beta chains from one sample in a study of T-cell reconstitution after alpha-beta-depleted transplantation in children. TCRdb analysed the PCR reads with MiXCR anew, one entry per CDR3 protein. The data contain some 240,000 distinct CDR3 sequences, approximately 9.9% of them singletons. This material consisted of PBMCs from the stem cell graft donor, taken from the stem cell graft. These TCRs come from a human donor who donated a stem cell graft to a child with SCID. Each CDR3 is given without its conserved first and last residue.

v_gene: TRBV7-8; CDR3aa: ASNRHSTGELF
v_gene: TRBV6-5; CDR3aa: ASSFRPESTGNTIY
v_gene: TRBV12-3/TRBV12-4; CDR3aa: ASSSRGEGSYEQY
v_gene: TRBV5-4; CDR3aa: ASSISGTGTYGFT
v_gene: TRBV5-1; CDR3aa: ASSFGTSGGETQY
v_gene: TRBV27; CDR3aa: ASSYARSSGNEQF
v_gene: TRBV11-2; CDR3aa: ASSLGDNYNEQF
v_gene: TRBV5-1; CDR3aa: ASSEGTGDQPQH
v_gene: TRBV12-3/TRBV12-4; CDR3aa: ASRLSEKLF
v_gene: TRBV5-1; CDR3aa: ASSLGTGASYGYT
v_gene: TRBV12-3/TRBV12-4; CDR3aa: ASSGSWGGGYNEQF
v_gene: TRBV20-1; CDR3aa: SARDARLYNEQF
v_gene: TRBV20-1; CDR3aa: SASLSGTSGWETQY
v_gene: TRBV11-2; CDR3aa: ASSLFGDANTGELF
v_gene: TRBV19; CDR3aa: ASAVGLYGYT
v_gene: TRBV28; CDR3aa: ASSLIGTGIQY
v_gene: TRBV7-9; CDR3aa: ASSQQQGPYEQY
v_gene: TRBV18; CDR3aa: ASSPLSLAGVKESTDTQY
v_gene: TRBV2; CDR3aa: ASLTADTQY
v_gene: TRBV12-3/TRBV12-4; CDR3aa: ASSLGLAGAYNPYEQY
v_gene: TRBV7-3; CDR3aa: ASSLRPGVTGTDTQY
v_gene: TRBV9; CDR3aa: ASSVEQNSPLH
v_gene: TRBV5-1; CDR3aa: ASSFRTGLDTIY
v_gene: TRBV5-5; CDR3aa: ASSPLGIQPQH
v_gene: TRBV18; CDR3aa: ASSPVPRAEGTEAF
v_gene: TRBV10-2; CDR3aa: ASTRLACECEQF
v_gene: TRBV25-1; CDR3aa: ASSEWNQNYGYT
v_gene: TRBV14; CDR3aa: ASSRTNLLNSPLH
v_gene: TRBV5-1; CDR3aa: ASSHRGHEQF
v_gene: TRBV28; CDR3aa: ASTFIGKFYGYT
v_gene: TRBV4-3; CDR3aa: ASSQDPAEGYT
v_gene: TRBV9; CDR3aa: ASSVGGIGQETQY
v_gene: TRBV20-1; CDR3aa: SAGQRLPTNEKLF
v_gene: TRBV5-1; CDR3aa: ASSTGLAGDTQY
v_gene: TRBV6-5; CDR3aa: ASSYEPGGETQY
v_gene: TRBV7-6; CDR3aa: ASSPLPRLNEKLF
v_gene: TRBV28; CDR3aa: ASSLFQGGTEAF
v_gene: TRBV20-1; CDR3aa: SARGHSANTGELF
v_gene: TRBV28; CDR3aa: ASSFRGIPQETQY
v_gene: TRBV4-2; CDR3aa: ASSQYLRGVGTDTQY
v_gene: TRBV2; CDR3aa: ASSDRSSYNSPFH
v_gene: TRBV5-1; CDR3aa: ASSLGEIYGYT
v_gene: TRBV12-3/TRBV12-4; CDR3aa: ASSSYGTTEAF
v_gene: TRBV4-1; CDR3aa: ASSQPVRDPLEQY
v_gene: TRBV12-3/TRBV12-4; CDR3aa: ASSGLVSYEQY
v_gene: TRBV5-1; CDR3aa: ASSFGTSGRTDTQY
v_gene: TRBV18; CDR3aa: ASSLPHLGTEAF
v_gene: TRBV6-1; CDR3aa: ASADSYNQPQH
v_gene: TRBV5-1; CDR3aa: ASSLGWNNEQF
v_gene: TRBV6-2/TRBV6-3; CDR3aa: ASRRTGEGQPQH
v_gene: TRBV5-1; CDR3aa: ASSLAPTLYGYT
v_gene: TRBV10-3; CDR3aa: AISDPGTGGHLDTGELF
v_gene: TRBV5-1; CDR3aa: ASSQRRTHEQY
v_gene: TRBV12-3/TRBV12-4; CDR3aa: ASRLLEPNTEAF
v_gene: TRBV20-1; CDR3aa: SARVGGLRGYT
v_gene: TRBV7-2; CDR3aa: ASSQDRSSYNEQF
v_gene: TRBV5-6; CDR3aa: ASSLSLTVYEQY
v_gene: TRBV4-2; CDR3aa: ASSQDKHPVGRWTEAF
v_gene: TRBV4-1; CDR3aa: ASKPGQGGNTIY